One and the same sample provided the 10 T cell receptor beta chains below, sequenced in a study of shared clonotypes between healthy human individuals (dated by TCRdb to about 2020). Library preparation employed the immunoSEQ multiplex PCR assay. TCRdb carries this immuneACCESS record with in-frame sequences only. Its versions omit some clonotypes, under half of them owing to an unresolved V gene in the studies checked, with the rest unexplained. In all, the sample holds approximately 2,000,000 clones, and 92% of those were seen once. Clones ranked in the top ten supply 0.37% of the sample. The sample comprised naive CD4+ T cells from PBMCs. Per the publication, the cell subset or site label means: CD45RA+ positively selected. These receptors were obtained from a man between 18 and 35 years old in good health. Some clones in this sample may be carry-over from other donors' samples.

The V gene is TRBV6-1, the J gene TRBJ1-1; D possibly corresponds to TRBD1 (5 bases). This CDR3 comprises 13 residues. CDR1 is MNHNS, CDR2 SASEGT, per germline. The CDR3 loop is CGSRGSYNTEAFF. CDR3 DNA: TGTGGCAGTCGGGGGAGTTACAACACTGAAGCTTTCTTT.

The chain is built from TRBV5-1 and TRBJ2-3; D gene ambiguous. Trimming took off 0 bases at V and 3 bases at J, with 11 bases between the two ends. The CDR3 is 15 amino acids. Germline V CDR1 and CDR2: SGHRS, YFSETQ. DNA for the CDR3: TGCGCCAGCAGCTTGGAAGGCGCGAGGACAGATACGCAGTATTTT. Translation gives CASSLEGARTDTQYF.

J is TRBJ2-5 and V is TRBV6-5; the D is unclear. The tail of the sequence fits TRBJ2-7 better, so the J call may be wrong. This CDR3 is 13 amino acids long. Germline CDR1 reads MNHEY; CDR2 reads SVGAGI. The CDR3 loop reads CASTHPGSGEQYF. The CDR3 DNA reads as TGTGCCAGCACCCACCCCGGTAGTGGCGAGCAGTACTTC.

This chain joins TRBV6-5 and TRBJ2-7, with 10 positions matching TRBD1. CDR3 size: 15 residues. The V segment lost 4 bases and the J segment 3 bases; nucleotides outside the gene matches: 6. Germline CDR1 reads MNHEY; CDR2 reads SVGAGI. The CDR3 DNA reads TGTGCCAGCAGTTCGACAGGGGGCTTCGTCTACGAGCAGTACTTC. Translation: CASSSTGGFVYEQYF.

On this clone: Distinct nucleotide sequences in the sample also encode this CDR3. The chain links TRBV5-1 to TRBJ2-7; D might be TRBD1 (6 bases). The germline V gene encodes CDR1 SGHRS and CDR2 YFSETQ. V was cut by 1 base and J by 0 bases, with 11 bases left in between. The length of the CDR3 is 15 residues. The CDR3 reads CASSLRGQSSYEQYF. For the CDR3, the DNA is TGCGCCAGCAGCTTGCGCGGACAGAGCTCCTACGAGCAGTACTTC.

This chain joins TRBV19 and TRBJ2-6; perhaps TRBD1 as D (5 bases). Germline CDR1 is LNHDA and CDR2 is SQIVND (reference sequence). Trimming stripped 4 bases from V and 2 bases from J, with 9 bases between. This CDR3 spans 15 amino acids. CDR3 sequence reads: CASSTGIPGANVLTF. The DNA of the CDR3 is TGTGCCAGTAGTACAGGGATACCTGGGGCCAACGTCCTGACTTTC.

Regarding this clone: This same CDR3 is encoded by further DNA sequences in the sample. J is TRBJ1-2 and V is TRBV7-2; the D is unclear. The germline CDR1 and CDR2 sequences are SGHTA and FQGNSA. The ends were cut back, 5 bases at V and 0 bases at J, with 7 bases in the middle. The CDR3 is 13 amino acids. CDR3 amino acids: CASSLQTNYGYTF. CDR3 nucleotides: TGTGCCAGCAGCCTACAGACTAACTATGGCTACACCTTC.

V is TRBV29-1 and J is TRBJ2-5; D is possibly TRBD1 or TRBD2 (5 bases each). The DNA end is more similar to TRBJ2-7, so the J call may be wrong. Germline CDR1 and CDR2: SQVTM and ANQGSEA. There are 18 residues in the CDR3. DNA of the CDR3: TGCAGCGTTGTAAGTCCCGTCGGACTCTCTGGGGGAATCTACGAGCAGTACTTC. Its protein product is CSVVSPVGLSGGIYEQYF.

This clone was recorded only once. The rearrangement joins TRBV27 to TRBJ2-1; D might be TRBD1 (6 bases). The V end lost 3 bases, the J end lost 9 bases, and 18 bases lay between the germline ends. The CDR3 sequence is 15 residues long. Germline V gene data show CDR1 as MNHEY and CDR2 as SMNVEV (reference sequence). The CDR3 DNA follows: TGTGCCAGCAGTTTGGCGGGTCTTAGAGGGGGTGAGCAGTTCTTC. Its protein product is CASSLAGLRGGEQFF.

The chain links TRBV18 to TRBJ1-2; TRBD1 matches 9 bases. V lost 1 base to trimming and J lost 8 bases; unmatched junction nucleotides: 11. Germline V gives CDR1 KGHSH, CDR2 LQKENI. This CDR3 comprises 16 residues. The CDR3: CASSPRTGAALGGYTF. CDR3 in DNA: TGTGCCAGCTCACCACGGACAGGGGCGGCGTTGGGAGGCTACACCTTC.